Following are 22 T cell receptor beta chains from one sample sequenced in a study of T-cell reconstitution after alpha-beta-depleted transplantation in children. The library targeted TCRbeta and was prepared with unique molecular identifiers. TCRdb used MiXCR to reprocess the PCR reads, holding one entry per CDR3 protein. This sample has 350,000 to 400,000 distinct CDR3 sequences, with about an eighth found just once. The material sequenced was PBMCs, taken from the stem cell graft. The receptors here all came from a human donor who donated a stem cell graft to a child with Fanconi anemia.

This clonotype was counted at least ten times. V is TRBV5-1 and J is TRBJ2-1; 10 bases are shared with TRBD2. This CDR3 is built from 15 residues. The germline V gene has CDR1 SGHRS and CDR2 YFSETQ. Germline trimming cut 6 bases from V and 4 bases from J; bases unmatched to any gene: 7. The CDR3 protein is CASTVSGGAYNEQFF. DNA of the CDR3: TGCGCCAGCACCGTAAGCGGGGGGGCTTACAATGAGCAGTTCTTC.

The chain is built from TRBV10-3 and TRBJ2-2; D is possibly TRBD1 or TRBD2 (5 bases each). The germline V gene encodes CDR1 ENHRY and CDR2 SYGVKD. Trimming removed 2 bases at V and 2 bases at J, with 12 bases between. This CDR3 contains 16 residues. CDR3 DNA: TGTGCCATCAGTGAGATGGGACGATTTAACACCGGGGAGCTGTTTTTT. Translation gives CAISEMGRFNTGELFF.

This clonotype appeared many times. The chain joins TRBV29-1 to TRBJ2-3; 11 nucleotides agree with TRBD1. This CDR3 contains 13 residues. V shed 8 bases, J shed 1 base, and the junction held 2 bases outside the gene matches. Germline CDR1 and CDR2: SQVTM and ANQGSEA. This CDR3 reads CSWTGGGTDTQYF. The CDR3 nucleotides read TGCAGCTGGACAGGGGGCGGCACAGATACGCAGTATTTT.

The V gene is TRBV10-3, the J gene TRBJ1-5, with D possibly matching TRBD1 (5 bases). Germline V gene sequence: CDR1 ENHRY, CDR2 SYGVKD. The CDR3 extends over 15 amino acids. Trimming removed 6 bases at V and 7 bases at J, with 19 bases between. As DNA, the CDR3 is TGTGCCATCAGCGAGGCATCGGGACGAGGACAGCCCCAGCATTTT. Translation gives CAISEASGRGQPQHF.

This clonotype was recorded many times. The chain links TRBV5-1 to TRBJ2-4; TRBD1 matches 9 bases. The germline V gene encodes CDR1 SGHRS and CDR2 YFSETQ. V lost 7 bases and J lost 5; bases outside the gene matches: 10. This CDR3 has 15 amino acids. Here the CDR3 DNA reads TGCGCCAGCTCTCCCGGGGACAGGGAACAAAACATTCAGTACTTC. Translation gives CASSPGDREQNIQYF.

V is TRBV20-1 and J is TRBJ1-5, with D perhaps matching TRBD1 (5 bases). Trimming removed 3 bases from V and 4 bases from J, with 16 bases in between. CDR1 is DFQATT, CDR2 SNEGSKA, per germline (reference sequence). This CDR3 region has 15 residues. The CDR3: CSASPGLPPNQPQHF. DNA of the CDR3: TGCAGTGCTAGCCCGGGACTCCCACCTAATCAGCCCCAGCATTTT.

The sample holds many counts of this clonotype. The chain combines TRBV7-2 with TRBJ2-5, with 9 bases that match TRBD2. V was clipped by 0 bases and J by 4 bases; unmatched bases: 3. The CDR3 runs to 15 residues. Germline values: CDR1 SGHTA, CDR2 FQGNSA. The CDR3 nucleotides read TGTGCCAGCAGCTTAGCACCGGGACTAGCAGAGACCCAGTACTTC. Protein: CASSLAPGLAETQYF.

This clonotype was recorded at least ten times. The V and J genes are TRBV13 and TRBJ1-2, with D hard to call. The CDR3 runs to 14 residues. Deletions cut 4 bases from V and 0 bases from J, with 9 bases between. Germline lookup yields CDR1 PRHDT and CDR2 FYEKMQ (reference sequence). In DNA, the CDR3 is TGTGCCAGCAGCTCGGACGGAGCTAACTATGGCTACACCTTC. Protein product: CASSSDGANYGYTF. The whole variable domain, remainder taken from reference TRBV13 and TRBJ1-2, is AAGVIQSPRHLIKEKRETATLKCYPIPRHDTVYWYQQGPGQDPQFLISFYEKMQSDKGSIPDRFSAQQFSDYHSELNMSSLELGDSALYFCASSSDGANYGYTFGSGTRLTVV.

This clonotype was found a few times. The chain employs TRBV12-3 or TRBV12-4 and TRBJ1-1, with D unclear. The CDR3 has 14 amino acids. V gave up 5 bases and J gave up 5 bases, with 15 bases separating them. DNA of the CDR3: TGTGCCAGCAGTCCCGACGGGCGTCGGACTGAAGCTTTCTTT. Translation: CASSPDGRRTEAFF.

The sample holds many counts of this clonotype. This chain connects TRBV28 to TRBJ1-2, with 7 bases identical to TRBD1. The germline V gene has CDR1 MDHEN and CDR2 SYDVKM. The CDR3 runs to 14 residues. J was trimmed by 2 bases and V by 5 bases; bases with no gene match: 5. The CDR3 loop reads CASSPTGVNYGYTF. CDR3 in DNA: TGTGCCAGCAGTCCCACAGGGGTGAACTATGGCTACACCTTC.

V gene TRBV29-1 combines with J gene TRBJ1-1; D is uncertain. Trimming stripped 7 bases from V and 1 base from J, with 10 bases between. Germline V lookup: CDR1 SQVTM, CDR2 ANQGSEA. There are 12 residues in the CDR3. Here the CDR3 reads CSAQGGNTEAFF. The CDR3 DNA is TGCAGCGCCCAAGGAGGGAACACTGAAGCTTTCTTT.

This clonotype was recorded many times. The V gene is TRBV7-2, the J gene TRBJ1-4; possibly TRBD1 for D (5 bases). CDR1 is SGHTA and CDR2 is FQGNSA in the germline V gene. The CDR3 spans 14 residues. V lost 3 bases and J lost 7, with 12 bases in between. This chain's CDR3 is CASSFGGHSEKLFF. DNA of the CDR3: TGTGCCAGCAGCTTTGGGGGTCACAGTGAAAAACTGTTTTTT.

The gene calls are TRBV11-2 and TRBJ2-1, with 7 bases identical to TRBD2. CDR1 and CDR2 (germline): SGHAT, FQNNGV. This CDR3 is 19 amino acids long. Unmatched junction bases numbered 13, after V lost 0 bases and J lost 2 bases. The CDR3 region is CASSLDAEREGNPYNEQFF. CDR3 sequence (DNA): TGTGCCAGCAGCTTAGATGCGGAAAGGGAGGGAAATCCCTACAATGAGCAGTTCTTC.

This clonotype came up a few times. This chain uses TRBV29-1 with TRBJ2-3; 7 bases agree with TRBD1. Germline V gene data show CDR1 as SQVTM and CDR2 as ANQGSEA. V lost 7 bases and J lost 6; bases outside the gene matches: 7. CDR3 length: 12 amino acids. For the CDR3, the DNA is TGCAGCGGCCGCACAGGGGTTGATACGCAGTATTTT. Protein: CSGRTGVDTQYF.

This clonotype was counted a few times. The V and J genes are TRBV7-2 and TRBJ2-7, with no clear D. The V and J ends lost 5 bases and 2 bases respectively, with 16 bases between them. The CDR3 runs to 15 residues. Germline V gene data show CDR1 as SGHTA and CDR2 as FQGNSA. The CDR3 nucleotides read TGTGCCAGCAGCCCCACCCTGGGTAGTCCCTACGAGCAGTACGTC. This codes for CASSPTLGSPYEQYV.

This rearrangement joins TRBV5-1 to TRBJ2-1; D remains unclear. V lost 4 bases to trimming and J lost 2 bases, with 7 bases between them. Germline values: CDR1 SGHRS, CDR2 YFSETQ. This CDR3 is built from 13 residues. The CDR3 nucleotides read TGCGCCAGCAGCAAGCCCCCCTACAATGAGCAGTTCTTC. Its protein product is CASSKPPYNEQFF.

The chain recombines TRBV30 with TRBJ2-7; a possible D gene is TRBD2 (5 bases). The CDR3 has 12 amino acids. V gave up 2 bases and J gave up 6 bases, with 11 bases separating them. CDR1 and CDR2 (germline): GTSNPN, SVGIG (reference sequence). CDR3 in amino acids: CAWSRGLSEQYF. For the CDR3, the DNA is TGTGCCTGGAGTAGAGGGCTCAGCGAGCAGTACTTC. The variable domain in full, completed from reference TRBV30 and TRBJ2-7, reads SQTIHQWPATLVQPVGSPLSLECTVEGTSNPNLYWYRQAAGRGLQLLFYSVGIGQISSEVPQNLSASRPQDRQFILSSKKLLLSDSGFYLCAWSRGLSEQYFGPGTRLTVT.

The rearrangement links TRBV18 to TRBJ1-1; D unresolved. CDR3 length equals 15 residues. Germline CDR1 KGHSH, CDR2 LQKENI. The V end lost 2 bases, the J end lost 1 base, and 11 bases lay between the germline ends. The CDR3 region is CASSPEGLRNTEAFF. As DNA, the CDR3 is TGTGCCAGCTCACCAGAAGGGCTACGGAACACTGAAGCTTTCTTT.

This clonotype showed up many times. This rearrangement joins TRBV29-1 to TRBJ2-3; maybe TRBD1 (6 bases). CDR1 and CDR2 from the germline V gene are SQVTM and ANQGSEA. The CDR3 spans 14 residues. Deletions cut 6 bases from V and 2 bases from J, with 15 bases between. CDR3 DNA: TGCAGCGTCCCAGACAGGAAGATCACAGATACGCAGTATTTT. Translation gives CSVPDRKITDTQYF.

The chain links TRBV7-6 to TRBJ2-1; TRBD2 agrees at 8 bases. V shed 2 bases and J 6 bases; nucleotides not matched to a gene: 3. Germline V gene sequence: CDR1 SGHVS, CDR2 FNYEAQ. The length of the CDR3 is 14 residues. The DNA of the CDR3 is TGTGCCAGCAGCTTACTTGCGGGAGGCAATGAGCAGTTCTTC. Amino acid sequence: CASSLLAGGNEQFF.

There are a few counts of this clonotype. The rearrangement links TRBV6-1 to TRBJ2-1; TRBD2 aligns across 8 bases. The V gene's germline CDR1 is MNHNS and CDR2 SASEGT. The CDR3 runs to 16 residues. The junction had 16 bases not matched to a gene; V was cut back by 5 bases and J by 10 bases. CDR3 nucleotide sequence: TGTGCCAGCAGTCTTTCTAGCGGGCGTCCGCCCGGGGAGCAGTTCTTC. Its protein product is CASSLSSGRPPGEQFF.

This clonotype was counted many times. This chain connects TRBV12-3 or TRBV12-4 to TRBJ2-5, with TRBD2 matching 7 bases. This CDR3 is 14 amino acids long. The trim removed 10 bases at V and 2 bases at J, leaving 10 bases unmatched. The CDR3 nucleotides are TGTGCCACCTCTCGGGGGGAGGGACAAGAGACCCAGTACTTC. This codes for CATSRGEGQETQYF.